This passage covers 15 T cell receptor beta chains from one sample sequenced in a study of cytomegalovirus exposure and HLA in healthy donors. A multiplex PCR was run with 60 Vbeta primers and 13 Jbeta primers. The data were produced by immunoSEQ multiplex PCR, yet TCRdb's version contains in-frame clones alone and is incomplete. The table lists 95,000 to 150,000 clones, 66% of them singletons. Sequences were obtained from PBMCs. The receptors come from a man aged 18 to 29 in good health and CMV-seronegative.

The CDR3 loop reads CAWKTSGGLYNEQFF. The CDR3 DNA is TGTGCCTGGAAGACTAGCGGGGGCCTCTACAATGAGCAGTTCTTC. The rearrangement uses TRBV30 and TRBJ2-1; 12 bases map to TRBD2. Germline CDR1 and CDR2: GTSNPN and SVGIG (reference sequence). V gave up 4 bases and J gave up 3 bases; unmatched junction bases: 4. This CDR3 spans 15 amino acids. Variable domain in full (rest from reference TRBV30 and TRBJ2-1): SQTIHQWPATLVQPVGSPLSLECTVEGTSNPNLYWYRQAAGRGLQLLFYSVGIGQISSEVPQNLSASRPQDRQFILSSKKLLLSDSGFYLCAWKTSGGLYNEQFFGPGTRLTVL.

The rearrangement joins TRBV21-1 to TRBJ1-5; the table names TRBD1, a call not compared with the DNA. TRBV21-1 is a known pseudogene. The CDR3 sequence is 18 residues long. CDR3 amino acids: CASRTKLTGGYSGQPQHF. The CDR3 DNA reads as TGTGCCAGCAGGACCAAATTGACAGGGGGATATAGTGGCCAGCCCCAGCATTTT.

The J gene is TRBJ1-1, the V gene TRBV6-1, with 7 bases lining up with TRBD1. Looked up from germline, CDR1 is MNHNS and CDR2 is SASEGT. This CDR3 spans 13 amino acids. V gave up 4 bases and J gave up 11 bases; unmatched junction bases: 10. This CDR3 is CASSGQGPRGAFF. CDR3 coding DNA: TGTGCCAGCAGTGGGCAGGGGCCCAGGGGGGCTTTCTTT.

The V call is TRBV2, the J call TRBJ1-4; no clear D. Germline V gene lookup returns CDR1 SNHLY and CDR2 FYNNEI. V lost 4 bases and J 8 bases, leaving 17 bases between the germline ends. The CDR3 spans 15 residues. Here the CDR3 DNA reads TGTGCCAGCAGTGCCGGGCTCCGGGAAAAGGAAAAACTGTTTTTT. It codes for CASSAGLREKEKLFF.

The V call is TRBV18, the J call TRBJ2-7; TRBD1 agrees at 8 bases. From germline, CDR1 is KGHSH and CDR2 LQKENI. CDR3 length equals 17 residues. V dropped 1 base and J dropped 2; count of bases not matched to a gene: 10. The CDR3 DNA reads as TGTGCCAGCTCACCACGGATTCAGGGGGCGAGGGCCTACGAGCAGTACTTC. Translation gives CASSPRIQGARAYEQYF.

This rearrangement joins TRBV12-5 to TRBJ2-1; 8 bases map to TRBD1. V gave up 5 bases and J gave up 5 bases; unmatched junction bases: 8. Germline V gene data show CDR1 as LGHNT and CDR2 as FRNRAP. The CDR3 covers 15 residues. The CDR3 reads CASGADRVGDNEQFF. CDR3 sequence (DNA): TGTGCTAGTGGTGCGGACAGGGTCGGGGACAATGAGCAGTTCTTC. Filled out from reference TRBV12-5 and TRBJ2-1, the complete variable domain reads DARVTQTPRHKVTEMGQEVTMRCQPILGHNTVFWYRQTMMQGLELLAYFRNRAPLDDSGMPKDRFSAEMPDATLATLKIQPSEPRDSAVYFCASGADRVGDNEQFFGPGTRLTVL.

The chain uses TRBV5-8 and TRBJ2-2; the match to TRBD1 covers 7 bases. The CDR3 runs to 17 residues. CDR1 is SGHTS, CDR2 YDEGEE, per germline. V lost 0 bases, J lost 6 bases, and 11 bases stayed unmatched. CDR3 amino acids: CASSLVGAAGGPGELFF. The CDR3 DNA follows: TGTGCCAGCAGCTTGGTGGGTGCAGCAGGGGGTCCCGGGGAGCTGTTTTTT.

This rearrangement joins TRBV7-7 to TRBJ2-2; TRBD1 is a possible D gene (6 bases). V was trimmed by 5 bases and J by 6 bases, leaving 16 bases between them. This CDR3 spans 15 amino acids. CDR1 is SSHAT and CDR2 is FNYEAQ in the germline V gene (reference sequence). The CDR3, as DNA: TGTGCCAGCAGCCCCCGGGTTAAGGGGGCCGGGGAGCTGTTTTTT. Its translation is CASSPRVKGAGELFF.

V usage is TRBV21-1 and J usage is TRBJ2-7; TRBD1, the table's D call, was not compared with the DNA. TRBV21-1 is reported as a pseudogene. The CDR3 totals 15 residues. The CDR3 region is CASSKEPGPTYEQYF. In DNA form, the CDR3 reads TGTGCCAGCAGCAAAGAGCCAGGTCCTACCTACGAGCAGTACTTC.

This sequence joins TRBV6-5 and TRBJ1-1; D not certain. The CDR3 has 13 amino acids. V lost 8 bases, J lost 0 bases, and 10 bases lay in between. Germline V gene lookup returns CDR1 MNHEY and CDR2 SVGAGI. The CDR3 reads CASAAAMNTEAFF. The CDR3 region has the DNA TGTGCCAGCGCGGCGGCCATGAACACTGAAGCTTTCTTT.

The chain combines TRBV11-2 with TRBJ2-7; D is perhaps TRBD1 (6 bases). The CDR3 runs 12 residues. The V and J ends lost 5 bases and 8 bases respectively, with 13 bases between them. Germline CDR1 reads SGHAT; CDR2 reads FQNNGV. Here the CDR3 reads CASSPRQAKQYF. As DNA, the CDR3 is TGTGCCAGCAGCCCCCGACAGGCCAAGCAGTACTTC.

The chain links TRBV29-1 to TRBJ2-5; D not certain. Germline V gene sequence: CDR1 SQVTM, CDR2 ANQGSEA. This CDR3 spans 12 amino acids. V was shortened by 7 bases and J by 2 bases, with 11 bases between the two germline ends. Written as DNA, the CDR3 is TGCAGCGGAAGACACGATCAAGAGACCCAGTACTTC. Protein sequence: CSGRHDQETQYF.

This chain links TRBV9 with TRBJ2-1; 10 bases are a match to TRBD2. Germline assignment: CDR1 SGDLS and CDR2 YYNGEE. The CDR3 totals 18 residues. With 0 bases clipped from V and 7 bases from J, the junction kept 13 bases outside the gene matches. Written as DNA, the CDR3 is TGTGCCAGCAGCGTAGCTCGGGGACTAGCGACCGTAGGGAATGAGCAGTTCTTC. Protein sequence: CASSVARGLATVGNEQFF.

This clone was observed once. The CDR3 loop reads CASSEGTVVYEQYF. CDR3 DNA: TGCGCCAGCAGTGAGGGGACAGTTGTCTACGAGCAGTACTTC. The rearrangement uses TRBV10-1 and TRBJ2-7, with 7 nucleotides matching TRBD1. CDR3 length equals 14 residues. Trimming cost V 2 bases and J 3 bases; bases outside gene matches: 4. Germline CDR1 is WNHNN and CDR2 is SYGVQD (reference sequence).

This clone came up once. This chain joins TRBV7-9 and TRBJ2-3; D is possibly TRBD1 (6 bases). Deletions cut 1 base from V and 7 bases from J, with 12 bases between. Per the germline V gene, CDR1 is SEHNR and CDR2 is FQNEAQ (reference sequence). CDR3 length: 14 amino acids. For the CDR3, the DNA is TGTGCCAGCAGCTTAGACAGGGAGCGGCATACGCAGTATTTT. Amino acids: CASSLDRERHTQYF.